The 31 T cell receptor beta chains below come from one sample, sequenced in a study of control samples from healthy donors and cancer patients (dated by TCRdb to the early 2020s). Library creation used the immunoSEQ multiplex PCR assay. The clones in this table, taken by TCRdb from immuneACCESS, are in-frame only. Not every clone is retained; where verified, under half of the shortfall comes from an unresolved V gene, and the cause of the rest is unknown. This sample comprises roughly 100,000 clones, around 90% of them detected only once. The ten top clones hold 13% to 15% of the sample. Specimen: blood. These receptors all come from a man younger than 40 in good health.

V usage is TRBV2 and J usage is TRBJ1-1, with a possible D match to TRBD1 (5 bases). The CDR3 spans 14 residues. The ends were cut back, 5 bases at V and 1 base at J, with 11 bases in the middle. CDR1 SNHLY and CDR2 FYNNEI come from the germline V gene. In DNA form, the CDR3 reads TGTGCCAGCAGTCTCAGGGCCCCGAACACTGAAGCTTTCTTT. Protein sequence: CASSLRAPNTEAFF.

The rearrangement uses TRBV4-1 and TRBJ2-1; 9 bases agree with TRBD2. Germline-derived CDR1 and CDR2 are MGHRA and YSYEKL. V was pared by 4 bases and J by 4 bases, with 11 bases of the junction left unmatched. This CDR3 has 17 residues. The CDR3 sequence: CASSRGSGSGSYNEQFF. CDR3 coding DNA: TGCGCCAGCAGCCGGGGATCGGGTAGCGGGAGTTACAATGAGCAGTTCTTC.

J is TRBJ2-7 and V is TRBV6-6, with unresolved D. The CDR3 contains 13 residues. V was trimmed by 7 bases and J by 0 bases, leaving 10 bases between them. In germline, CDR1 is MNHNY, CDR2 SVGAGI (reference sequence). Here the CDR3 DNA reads TGTGCCAGCACCCAGACCAACTCCTACGAGCAGTACTTC. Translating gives CASTQTNSYEQYF.

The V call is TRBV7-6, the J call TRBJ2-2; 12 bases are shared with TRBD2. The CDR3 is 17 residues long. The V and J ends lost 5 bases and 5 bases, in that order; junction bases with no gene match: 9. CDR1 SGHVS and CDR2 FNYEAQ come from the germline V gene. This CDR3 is CASSPMTSGSQTGELFF. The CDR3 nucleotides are TGTGCCAGCAGCCCCATGACTAGCGGGAGTCAGACCGGGGAGCTGTTTTTT. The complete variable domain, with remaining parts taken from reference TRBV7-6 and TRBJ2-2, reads GAGVSQSPRYKVTKRGQDVALRCDPISGHVSLYWYRQALGQGPEFLTYFNYEAQQDKSGLPNDRFSAERPEGSISTLTIQRTEQRDSAMYRCASSPMTSGSQTGELFFGEGSRLTVL.

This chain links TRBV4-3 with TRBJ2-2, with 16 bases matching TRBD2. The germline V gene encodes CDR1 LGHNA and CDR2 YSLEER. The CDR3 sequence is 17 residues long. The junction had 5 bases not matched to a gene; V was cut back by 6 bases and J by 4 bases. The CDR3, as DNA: TGCGCCAGCAGTCGCGGGACTAGCGGGAGGGTCACCGGGGAGCTGTTTTTT. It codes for CASSRGTSGRVTGELFF.

The CDR3 DNA reads TGTGCCAGCAGCCCGCGTAGAGACTACAATGAGCAGTTCTTC. This sequence encodes CASSPRRDYNEQFF. The V and J genes are TRBV3-1 (or the pseudogene TRBV3-2) and TRBJ2-1; D gene ambiguous. V was clipped by 4 bases and J by 3 bases, with 10 bases between them. In germline, CDR1 is LGHDT, CDR2 YNNKEL (reference sequence). This CDR3 is built from 14 residues.

The CDR3 nucleotides are TGCGCCAGCAGCCCGGGACAGGGCGGCGGGGAGCTGTTTTTT. Residues: CASSPGQGGGELFF. The rearrangement links TRBV4-1 to TRBJ2-2; 9 nucleotides agree with TRBD1. The ends lost 4 bases at V and 7 bases at J; junction bases unmatched: 4. Germline CDR1 and CDR2: MGHRA and YSYEKL. The CDR3 has 14 amino acids.

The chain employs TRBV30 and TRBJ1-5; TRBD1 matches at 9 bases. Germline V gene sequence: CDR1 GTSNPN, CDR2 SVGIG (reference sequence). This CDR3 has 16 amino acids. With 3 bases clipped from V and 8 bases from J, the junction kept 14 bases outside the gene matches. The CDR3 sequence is CAWSGGQGGFLKPQHF. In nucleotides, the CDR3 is TGTGCCTGGAGCGGGGGACAGGGTGGTTTTCTAAAGCCCCAGCATTTT.

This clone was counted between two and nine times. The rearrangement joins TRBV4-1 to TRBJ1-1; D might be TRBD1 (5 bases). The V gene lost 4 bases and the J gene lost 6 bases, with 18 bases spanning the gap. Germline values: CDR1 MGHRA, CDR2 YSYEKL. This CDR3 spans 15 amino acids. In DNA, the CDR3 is TGCGCCAGCAGCCGGGACGGGGCCCGCTGGGCTGAAGCTTTCTTT. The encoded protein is CASSRDGARWAEAFF.

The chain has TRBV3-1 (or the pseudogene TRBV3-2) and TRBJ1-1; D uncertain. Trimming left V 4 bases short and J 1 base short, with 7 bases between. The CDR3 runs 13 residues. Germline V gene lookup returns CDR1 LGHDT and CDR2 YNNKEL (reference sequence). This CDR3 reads CASSPNPNTEAFF. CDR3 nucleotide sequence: TGTGCCAGCAGCCCAAACCCGAACACTGAAGCTTTCTTT.

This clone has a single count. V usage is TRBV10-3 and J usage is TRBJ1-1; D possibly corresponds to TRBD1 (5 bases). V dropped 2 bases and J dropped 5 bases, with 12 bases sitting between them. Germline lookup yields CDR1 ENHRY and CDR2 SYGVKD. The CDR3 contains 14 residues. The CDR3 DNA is TGTGCCATCAGTGAGCTGGCGGAGGGGACTGAAGCTTTCTTT. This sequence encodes CAISELAEGTEAFF.

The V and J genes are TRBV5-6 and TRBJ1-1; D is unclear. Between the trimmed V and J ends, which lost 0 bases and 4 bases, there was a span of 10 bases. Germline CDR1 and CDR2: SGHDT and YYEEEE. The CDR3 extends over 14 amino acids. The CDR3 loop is CASSLGSWGTEAFF. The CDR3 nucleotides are TGTGCCAGCAGCTTGGGATCGTGGGGCACTGAAGCTTTCTTT.

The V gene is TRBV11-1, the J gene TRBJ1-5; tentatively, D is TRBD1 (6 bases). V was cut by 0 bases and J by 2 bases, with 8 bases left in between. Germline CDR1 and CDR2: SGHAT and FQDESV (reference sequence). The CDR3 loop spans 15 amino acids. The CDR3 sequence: CASSLARQGNQPQHF. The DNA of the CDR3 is TGTGCCAGCAGCTTAGCAAGACAGGGCAATCAGCCCCAGCATTTT.

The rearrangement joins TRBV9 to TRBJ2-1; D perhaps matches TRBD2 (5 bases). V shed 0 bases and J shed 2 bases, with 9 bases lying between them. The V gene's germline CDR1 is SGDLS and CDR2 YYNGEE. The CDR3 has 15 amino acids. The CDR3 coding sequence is TGTGCCAGCAGCGTAGTTGCCGGGACCTACAATGAGCAGTTCTTC. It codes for CASSVVAGTYNEQFF.

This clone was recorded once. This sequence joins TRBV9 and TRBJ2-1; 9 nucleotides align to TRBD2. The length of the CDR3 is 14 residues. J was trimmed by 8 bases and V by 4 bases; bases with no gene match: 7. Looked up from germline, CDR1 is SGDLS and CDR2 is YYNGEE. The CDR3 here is CASSPGTSRDEQFF. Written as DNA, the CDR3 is TGTGCCAGCAGCCCCGGGACTAGCCGGGATGAGCAGTTCTTC.

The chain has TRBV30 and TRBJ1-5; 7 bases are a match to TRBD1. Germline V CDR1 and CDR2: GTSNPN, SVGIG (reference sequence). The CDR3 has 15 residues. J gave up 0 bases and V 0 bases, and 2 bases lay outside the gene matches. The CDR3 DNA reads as TGTGCCTGGAGTGTACAGGGGTATAGCAATCAGCCCCAGCATTTT. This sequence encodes CAWSVQGYSNQPQHF.

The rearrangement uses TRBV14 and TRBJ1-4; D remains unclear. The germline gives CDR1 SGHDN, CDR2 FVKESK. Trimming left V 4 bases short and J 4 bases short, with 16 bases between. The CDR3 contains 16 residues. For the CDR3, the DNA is TGTGCCAGCAGCCGAGGAAGTGGGCGGATTAATGAAAAACTGTTTTTT. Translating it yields CASSRGSGRINEKLFF.

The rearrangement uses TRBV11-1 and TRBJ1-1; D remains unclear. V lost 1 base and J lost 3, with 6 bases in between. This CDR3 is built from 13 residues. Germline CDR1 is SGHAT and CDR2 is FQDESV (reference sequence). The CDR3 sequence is CASSLGLDTEAFF. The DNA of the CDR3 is TGTGCCAGCAGCTTAGGTTTGGACACTGAAGCTTTCTTT.

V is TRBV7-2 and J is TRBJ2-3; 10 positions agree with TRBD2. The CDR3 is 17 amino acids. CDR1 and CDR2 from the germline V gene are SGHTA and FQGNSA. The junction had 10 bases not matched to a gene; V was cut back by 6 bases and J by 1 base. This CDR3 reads CASSFNLAGGRTDTQYF. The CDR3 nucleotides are TGTGCCAGCAGTTTTAATTTAGCGGGAGGTCGCACAGATACGCAGTATTTT.

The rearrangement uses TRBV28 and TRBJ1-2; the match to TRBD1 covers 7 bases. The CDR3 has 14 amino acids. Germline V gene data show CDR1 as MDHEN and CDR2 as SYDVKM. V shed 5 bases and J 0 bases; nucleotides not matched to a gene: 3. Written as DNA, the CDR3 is TGTGCCAGCAGTCGGGACAGAACTAACTATGGCTACACCTTC. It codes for CASSRDRTNYGYTF.

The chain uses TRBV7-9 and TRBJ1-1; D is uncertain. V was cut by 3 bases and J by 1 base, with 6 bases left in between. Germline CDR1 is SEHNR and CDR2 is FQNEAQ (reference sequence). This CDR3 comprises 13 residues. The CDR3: CASSLSWNTEAFF. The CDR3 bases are TGTGCCAGCAGCTTGTCGTGGAACACTGAAGCTTTCTTT.

This CDR3 is CASLKQGWTSEQYF. CDR3 DNA: TGTGCCAGTCTCAAACAGGGGTGGACTAGCGAGCAGTACTTC. The chain combines TRBV19 with TRBJ2-7; D could derive from TRBD1 or TRBD2 (7 bases each). Germline V gene data show CDR1 as LNHDA and CDR2 as SQIVND (reference sequence). CDR3 length: 14 amino acids. Trimming took off 8 bases at V and 6 bases at J, with 20 bases between the two ends.

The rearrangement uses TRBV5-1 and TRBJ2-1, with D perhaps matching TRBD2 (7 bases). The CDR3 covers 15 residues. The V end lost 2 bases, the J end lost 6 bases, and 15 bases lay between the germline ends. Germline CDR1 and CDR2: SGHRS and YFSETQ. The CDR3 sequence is CASSLGGGPGNEQFF. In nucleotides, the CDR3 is TGCGCCAGCAGCTTAGGGGGAGGGCCTGGCAATGAGCAGTTCTTC.

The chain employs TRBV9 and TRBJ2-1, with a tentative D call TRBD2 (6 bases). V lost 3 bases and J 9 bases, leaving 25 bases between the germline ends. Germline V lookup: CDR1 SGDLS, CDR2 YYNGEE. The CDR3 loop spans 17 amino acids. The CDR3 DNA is TGTGCCAGCAGCGAGACGAGGACGGGAGTTGGGGGAGCTGAGCAGTTCTTC. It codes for CASSETRTGVGGAEQFF.

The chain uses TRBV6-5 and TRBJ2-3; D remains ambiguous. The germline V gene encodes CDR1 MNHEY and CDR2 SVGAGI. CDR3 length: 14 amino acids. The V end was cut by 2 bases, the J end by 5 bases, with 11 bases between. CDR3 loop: CASSYVGAQDTQYF. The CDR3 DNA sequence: TGTGCCAGCAGTTACGTGGGTGCACAAGATACGCAGTATTTT.

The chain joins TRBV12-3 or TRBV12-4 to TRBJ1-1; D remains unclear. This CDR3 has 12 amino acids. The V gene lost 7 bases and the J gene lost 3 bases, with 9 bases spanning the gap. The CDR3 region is CASTRTHTEAFF. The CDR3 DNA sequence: TGTGCCAGCACCCGGACCCACACTGAAGCTTTCTTT.

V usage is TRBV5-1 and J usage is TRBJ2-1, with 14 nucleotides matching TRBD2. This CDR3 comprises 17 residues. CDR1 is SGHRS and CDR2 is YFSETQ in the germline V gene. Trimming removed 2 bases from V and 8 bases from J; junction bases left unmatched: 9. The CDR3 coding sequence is TGCGCCAGCAGCTTCGGACTAGCGGGAGGTCGCCCCCATGAGCAGTTCTTC. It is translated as CASSFGLAGGRPHEQFF.

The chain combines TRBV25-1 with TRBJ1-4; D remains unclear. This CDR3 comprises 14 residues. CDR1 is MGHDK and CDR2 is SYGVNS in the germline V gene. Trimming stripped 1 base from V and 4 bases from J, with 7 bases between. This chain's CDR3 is CASSELGFNEKLFF. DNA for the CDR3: TGTGCCAGCAGTGAATTGGGATTTAATGAAAAACTGTTTTTT.

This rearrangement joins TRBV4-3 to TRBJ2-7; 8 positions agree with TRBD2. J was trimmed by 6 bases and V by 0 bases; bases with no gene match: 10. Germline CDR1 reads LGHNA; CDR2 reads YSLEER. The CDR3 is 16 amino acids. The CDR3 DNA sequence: TGCGCCAGCAGCCAAGACCCCCAGCGGGAGTCCCCCGAGCAGTACTTC. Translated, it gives CASSQDPQRESPEQYF.

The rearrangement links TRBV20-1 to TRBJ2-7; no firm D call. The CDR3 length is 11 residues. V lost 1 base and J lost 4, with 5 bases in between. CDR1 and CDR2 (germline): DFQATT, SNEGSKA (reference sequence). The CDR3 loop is CSARGGYEQYF. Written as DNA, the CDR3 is TGCAGTGCTAGAGGGGGTTACGAGCAGTACTTC.

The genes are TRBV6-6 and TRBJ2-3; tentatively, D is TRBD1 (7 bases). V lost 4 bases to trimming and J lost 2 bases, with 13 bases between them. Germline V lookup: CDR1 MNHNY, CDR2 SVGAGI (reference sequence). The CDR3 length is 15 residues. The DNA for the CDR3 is TGTGCCAGCAGTTCGCGGGACAGAAACACAGATACGCAGTATTTT. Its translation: CASSSRDRNTDTQYF.